This paragraph covers one T cell receptor beta chain sequence. Its specificity is not known. Generated by immunoSEQ multiplex PCR, the TCRdb table keeps only in-frame clones and is missing some. The sample yields roughly 140,000 clones, 92% seen once. Second-dose timings of about 4 or about 12 weeks were pooled. Trimming removed 5 bases at V and 5 bases at J, with 16 bases between. There are 14 residues in the CDR3. CDR1 is SGHTS and CDR2 is YDEGEE in the germline V gene. The sample belongs to a study of T cell responses to AZD1222 COVID-19 vaccine. General observations from the study: Mapped onto spike, vaccine-associated CD4 TCRs spanned it and were dominant at 160-218 and 743-854. Donors were mostly white British, more females; clonal diversity possibly underestimated. Only after the peak T cell response were repertoires sampled.

The input for sequencing was peripheral blood, taken 28 days after the second AZD1222 dose. V and J are TRBV5-8 and TRBJ2-5; TRBD1 is a possible D gene (5 bases). The receptor was isolated from an adult who received the AZD1222 COVID-19 vaccine. CDR3 amino acids: CASSFDSGLETQYF. Here the CDR3 DNA reads TGTGCCAGCAGTTTCGACAGTGGTTTGGAGACCCAGTACTTC.